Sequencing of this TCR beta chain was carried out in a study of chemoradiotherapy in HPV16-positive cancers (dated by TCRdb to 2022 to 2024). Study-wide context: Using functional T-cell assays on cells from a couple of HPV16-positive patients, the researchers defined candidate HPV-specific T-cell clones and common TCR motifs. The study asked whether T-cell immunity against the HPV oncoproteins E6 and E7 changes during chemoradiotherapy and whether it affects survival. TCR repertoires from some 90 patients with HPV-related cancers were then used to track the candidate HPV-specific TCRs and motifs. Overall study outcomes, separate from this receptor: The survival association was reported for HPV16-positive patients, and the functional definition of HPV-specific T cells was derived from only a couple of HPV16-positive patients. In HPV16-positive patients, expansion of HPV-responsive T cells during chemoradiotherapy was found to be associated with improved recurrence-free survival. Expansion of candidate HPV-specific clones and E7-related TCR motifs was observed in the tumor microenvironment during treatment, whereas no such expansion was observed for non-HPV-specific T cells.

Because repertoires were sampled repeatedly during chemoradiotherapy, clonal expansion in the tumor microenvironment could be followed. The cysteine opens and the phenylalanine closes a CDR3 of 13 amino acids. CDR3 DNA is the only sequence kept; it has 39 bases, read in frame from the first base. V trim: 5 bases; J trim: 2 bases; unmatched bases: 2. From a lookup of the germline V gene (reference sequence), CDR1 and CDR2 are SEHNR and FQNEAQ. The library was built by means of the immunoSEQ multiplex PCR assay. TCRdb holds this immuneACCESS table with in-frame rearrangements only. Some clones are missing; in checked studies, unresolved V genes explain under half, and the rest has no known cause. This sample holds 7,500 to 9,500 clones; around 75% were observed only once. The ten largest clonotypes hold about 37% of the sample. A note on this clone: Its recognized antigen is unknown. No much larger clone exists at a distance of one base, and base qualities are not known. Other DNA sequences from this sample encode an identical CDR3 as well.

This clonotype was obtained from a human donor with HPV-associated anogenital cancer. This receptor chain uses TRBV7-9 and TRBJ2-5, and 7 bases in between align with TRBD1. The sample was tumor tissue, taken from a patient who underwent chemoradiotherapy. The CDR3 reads CASSGTAQETQYF. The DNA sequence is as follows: TGTGCCAGCAGCGGGACAGCGCAAGAGACCCAGTACTTC.